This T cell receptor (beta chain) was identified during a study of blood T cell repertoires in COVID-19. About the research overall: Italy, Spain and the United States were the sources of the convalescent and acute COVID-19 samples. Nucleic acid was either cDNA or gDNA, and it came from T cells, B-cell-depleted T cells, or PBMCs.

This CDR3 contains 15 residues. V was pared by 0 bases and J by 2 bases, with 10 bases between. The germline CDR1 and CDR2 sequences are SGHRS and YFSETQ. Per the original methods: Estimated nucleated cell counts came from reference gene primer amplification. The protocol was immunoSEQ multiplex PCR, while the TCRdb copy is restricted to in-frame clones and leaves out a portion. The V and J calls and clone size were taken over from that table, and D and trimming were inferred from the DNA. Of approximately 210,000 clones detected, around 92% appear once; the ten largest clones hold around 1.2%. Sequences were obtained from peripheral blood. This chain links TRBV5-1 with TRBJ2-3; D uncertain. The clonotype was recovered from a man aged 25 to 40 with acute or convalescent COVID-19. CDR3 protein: CASSLARKLTDTQYF. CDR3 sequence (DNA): TGCGCCAGCAGCTTGGCCAGGAAGCTCACAGATACGCAGTATTTT. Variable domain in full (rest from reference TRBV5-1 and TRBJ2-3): KAGVTQTPRYLIKTRGQQVTLSCSPISGHRSVSWYQQTPGQGLQFLFEYFSETQRNKGNFPGRFSGRQFSNSRSEMNVSTLELGDSALYLCASSLARKLTDTQYFGPGTRLTVL.